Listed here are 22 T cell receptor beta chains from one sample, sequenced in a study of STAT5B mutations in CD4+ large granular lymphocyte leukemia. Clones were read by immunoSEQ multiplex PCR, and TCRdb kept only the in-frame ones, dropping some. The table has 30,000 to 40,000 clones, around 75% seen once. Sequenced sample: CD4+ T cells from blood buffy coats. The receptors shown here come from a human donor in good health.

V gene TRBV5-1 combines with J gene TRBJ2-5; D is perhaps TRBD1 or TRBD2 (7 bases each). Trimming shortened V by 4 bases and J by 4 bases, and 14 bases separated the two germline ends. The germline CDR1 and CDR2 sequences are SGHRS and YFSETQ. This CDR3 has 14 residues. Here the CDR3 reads CASSGGGQLETQYF. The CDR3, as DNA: TGCGCCAGCAGCGGGGGGGGACAGTTAGAGACCCAGTACTTC.

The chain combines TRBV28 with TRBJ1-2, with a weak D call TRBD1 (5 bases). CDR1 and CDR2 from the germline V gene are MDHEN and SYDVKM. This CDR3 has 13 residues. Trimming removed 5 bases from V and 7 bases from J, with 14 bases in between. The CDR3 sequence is CASSTRVNAGYTF. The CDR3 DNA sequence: TGTGCCAGCAGTACCAGGGTAAACGCTGGCTACACCTTC.

The CDR3 sequence is CASSYSQGVGYGYTF. The CDR3 DNA follows: TGTGCCAGCAGTTACTCTCAGGGGGTGGGCTATGGCTACACCTTC. The chain employs TRBV6-5 and TRBJ1-2; 7 bases line up with TRBD1. Germline loops: CDR1 MNHEY, CDR2 SVGAGI. This CDR3 contains 15 residues. The J segment lost 4 bases and the V segment lost 0 bases, leaving 5 bases of the junction unmatched.

The CDR3 sequence is CASSYLRDRGTDTQYF. The DNA for the CDR3 is TGTGCCAGCAGTTACCTCCGGGACAGGGGCACAGATACGCAGTATTTT. The chain uses TRBV6-6 and TRBJ2-3; 9 bases fit TRBD1. CDR3 length: 16 residues. From germline, CDR1 is MNHNY and CDR2 SVGAGI (reference sequence). With V trimmed by 2 bases and J by 1 base, 4 bases remained unmatched.

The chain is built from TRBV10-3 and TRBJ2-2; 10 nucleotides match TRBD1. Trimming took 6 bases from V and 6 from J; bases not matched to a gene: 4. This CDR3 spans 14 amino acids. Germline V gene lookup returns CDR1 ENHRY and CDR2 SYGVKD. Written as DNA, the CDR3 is TGTGCCATCAGGGGACAGGGGAGAGCCGGGGAGCTGTTTTTT. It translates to CAIRGQGRAGELFF.

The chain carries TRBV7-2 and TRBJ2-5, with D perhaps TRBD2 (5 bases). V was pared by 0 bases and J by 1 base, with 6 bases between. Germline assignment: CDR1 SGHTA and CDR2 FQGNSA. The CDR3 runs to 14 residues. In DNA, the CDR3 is TGTGCCAGCAGCTTAGCGGGGAGCCAAGAGACCCAGTACTTC. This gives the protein CASSLAGSQETQYF.

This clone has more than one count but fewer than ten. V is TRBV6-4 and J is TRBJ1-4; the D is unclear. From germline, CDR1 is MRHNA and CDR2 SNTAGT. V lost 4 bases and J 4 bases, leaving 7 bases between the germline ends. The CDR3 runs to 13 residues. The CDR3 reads CASSVRYNEKLFF. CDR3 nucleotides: TGTGCCAGCAGTGTCCGTTATAATGAAAAACTGTTTTTT.

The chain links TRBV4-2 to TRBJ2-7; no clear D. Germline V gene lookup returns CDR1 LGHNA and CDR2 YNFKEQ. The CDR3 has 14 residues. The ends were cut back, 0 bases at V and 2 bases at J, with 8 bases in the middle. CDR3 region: CASSQDGLAYEQYF. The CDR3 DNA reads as TGTGCCAGCAGCCAAGATGGGCTTGCCTACGAGCAGTACTTC.

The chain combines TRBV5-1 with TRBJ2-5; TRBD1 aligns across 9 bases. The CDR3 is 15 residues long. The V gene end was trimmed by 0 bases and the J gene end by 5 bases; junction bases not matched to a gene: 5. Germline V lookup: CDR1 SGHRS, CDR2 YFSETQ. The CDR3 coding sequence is TGCGCCAGCAGCTTGGCCGGGACAGGGTCGGAGACCCAGTACTTC. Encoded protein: CASSLAGTGSETQYF.

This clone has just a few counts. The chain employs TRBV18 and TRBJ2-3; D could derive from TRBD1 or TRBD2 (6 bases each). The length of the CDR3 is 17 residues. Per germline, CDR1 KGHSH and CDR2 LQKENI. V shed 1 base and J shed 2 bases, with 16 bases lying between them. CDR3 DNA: TGTGCCAGCTCACCACGGGCGCCCGGGGGCGTCACAGATACGCAGTATTTT. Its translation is CASSPRAPGGVTDTQYF.

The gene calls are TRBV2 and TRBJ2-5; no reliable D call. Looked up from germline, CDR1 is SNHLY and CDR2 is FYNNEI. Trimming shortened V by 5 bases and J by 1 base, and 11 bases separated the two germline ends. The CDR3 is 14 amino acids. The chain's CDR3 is CASSPTRTQETQYF. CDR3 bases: TGTGCCAGCAGTCCCACTCGGACCCAAGAGACCCAGTACTTC.

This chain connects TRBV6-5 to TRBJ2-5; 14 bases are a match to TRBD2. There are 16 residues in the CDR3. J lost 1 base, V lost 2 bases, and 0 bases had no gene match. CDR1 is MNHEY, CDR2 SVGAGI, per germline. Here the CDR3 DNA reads TGTGCCAGCAGTTACGGGACTAGCGGGGGCCAAGAGACCCAGTACTTC. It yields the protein CASSYGTSGGQETQYF.

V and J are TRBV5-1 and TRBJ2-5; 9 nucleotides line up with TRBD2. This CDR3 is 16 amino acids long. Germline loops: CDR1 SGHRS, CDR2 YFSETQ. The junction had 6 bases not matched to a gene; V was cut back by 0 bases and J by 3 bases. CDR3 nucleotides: TGCGCCAGCAGCTTGGGGACTAGCGACCCGAAAGAGACCCAGTACTTC. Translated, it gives CASSLGTSDPKETQYF.

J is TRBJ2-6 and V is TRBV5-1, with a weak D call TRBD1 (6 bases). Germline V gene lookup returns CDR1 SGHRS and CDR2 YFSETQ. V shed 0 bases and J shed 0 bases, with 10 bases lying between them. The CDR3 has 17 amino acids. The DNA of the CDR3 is TGCGCCAGCAGCTTGGCCGGACAGAGCTCTGGGGCCAACGTCCTGACTTTC. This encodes CASSLAGQSSGANVLTF. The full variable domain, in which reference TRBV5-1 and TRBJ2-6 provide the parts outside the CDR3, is KAGVTQTPRYLIKTRGQQVTLSCSPISGHRSVSWYQQTPGQGLQFLFEYFSETQRNKGNFPGRFSGRQFSNSRSEMNVSTLELGDSALYLCASSLAGQSSGANVLTFGAGSRLTVL.

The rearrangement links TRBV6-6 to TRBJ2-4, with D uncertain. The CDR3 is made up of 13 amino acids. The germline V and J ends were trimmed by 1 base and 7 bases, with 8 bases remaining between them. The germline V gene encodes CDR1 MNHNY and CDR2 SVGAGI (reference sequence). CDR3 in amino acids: CASSYYGQNIQYF. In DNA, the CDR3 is TGTGCCAGCAGTTACTATGGGCAGAACATTCAGTACTTC.

This chain's CDR3 is CASSPTRQDREAFF. The CDR3 bases are TGTGCCAGCAGCCCGACCAGACAAGACCGCGAAGCTTTCTTT. The chain joins TRBV7-2 to TRBJ1-1, with unresolved D. With 5 bases removed from V and 8 bases from J, the gap between germline ends came to 18 bases. The germline gives CDR1 SGHTA, CDR2 FQGNSA. The CDR3 is made up of 14 amino acids.

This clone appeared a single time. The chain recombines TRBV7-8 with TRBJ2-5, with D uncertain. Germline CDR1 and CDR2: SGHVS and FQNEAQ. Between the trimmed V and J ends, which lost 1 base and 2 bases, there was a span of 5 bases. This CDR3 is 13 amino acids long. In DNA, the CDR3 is TGTGCCAGCAGCTTAGGGCGTCAAGAGACCCAGTACTTC. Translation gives CASSLGRQETQYF.

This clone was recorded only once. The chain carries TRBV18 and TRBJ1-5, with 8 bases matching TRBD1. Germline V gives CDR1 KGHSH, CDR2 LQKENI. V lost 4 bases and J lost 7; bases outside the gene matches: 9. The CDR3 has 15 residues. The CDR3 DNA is TGTGCCAGCTCACGATCGACAGGGGCTGAGCAGCCCCAGCATTTT. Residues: CASSRSTGAEQPQHF.

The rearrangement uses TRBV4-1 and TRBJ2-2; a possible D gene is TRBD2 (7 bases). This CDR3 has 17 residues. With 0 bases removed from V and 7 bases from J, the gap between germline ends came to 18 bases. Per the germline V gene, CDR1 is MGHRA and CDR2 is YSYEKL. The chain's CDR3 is CASSQDHGGGRIGELFF. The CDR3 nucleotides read TGCGCCAGCAGCCAAGATCATGGGGGGGGGCGCATCGGGGAGCTGTTTTTT.

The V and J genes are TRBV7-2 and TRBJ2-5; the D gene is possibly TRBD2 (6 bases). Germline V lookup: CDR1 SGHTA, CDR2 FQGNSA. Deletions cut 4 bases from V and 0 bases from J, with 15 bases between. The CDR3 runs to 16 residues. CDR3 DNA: TGTGCCAGCAGCTACGGGGGAGGCGGGTACCAAGAGACCCAGTACTTC. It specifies CASSYGGGGYQETQYF.

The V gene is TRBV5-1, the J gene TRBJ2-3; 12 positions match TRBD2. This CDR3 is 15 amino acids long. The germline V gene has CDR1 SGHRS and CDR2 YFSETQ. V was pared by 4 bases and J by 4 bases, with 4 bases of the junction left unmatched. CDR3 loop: CASSGGTSGPDTQYF. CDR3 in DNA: TGCGCCAGCAGCGGAGGGACTAGCGGGCCAGATACGCAGTATTTT. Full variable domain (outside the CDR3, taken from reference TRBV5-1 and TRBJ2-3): KAGVTQTPRYLIKTRGQQVTLSCSPISGHRSVSWYQQTPGQGLQFLFEYFSETQRNKGNFPGRFSGRQFSNSRSEMNVSTLELGDSALYLCASSGGTSGPDTQYFGPGTRLTVL.

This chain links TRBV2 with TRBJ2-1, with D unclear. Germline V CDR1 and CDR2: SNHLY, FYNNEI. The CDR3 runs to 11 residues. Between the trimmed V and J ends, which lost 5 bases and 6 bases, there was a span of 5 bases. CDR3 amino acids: CASSYINEQFF. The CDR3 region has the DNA TGTGCCAGCAGTTACATCAATGAGCAGTTCTTC.